The 18 T cell receptor beta chains in this list originate from one sample, sequenced in a study of blood T cells in healthy people across ages. A second PCR of about 6 to 12 cycles used a sample-barcoded 5' primer and a J-beta primer mix. TCRdb reanalysed the 5' RACE reads using MiXCR and keeps one entry per CDR3 protein. Among under 1,000,000 distinct CDR3 sequences listed, about half were seen once. Source material: blood. Every receptor here comes from a man at least 80 years old in good health.

The rearrangement uses TRBV29-1 and TRBJ2-5, with TRBD2 matching over 10 bases. This CDR3 contains 13 residues. V lost 6 bases, J lost 4 bases, and 5 bases stayed unmatched. From germline, CDR1 is SQVTM and CDR2 ANQGSEA. This CDR3 reads CSVPAGGPETQYF. CDR3 nucleotides: TGCAGCGTGCCAGCGGGGGGGCCAGAGACCCAGTACTTC.

The rearrangement links TRBV6-6 to TRBJ1-2, with 9 bases aligning to TRBD1. The length of the CDR3 is 14 residues. Per germline, CDR1 MNHNY and CDR2 SVGAGI (reference sequence). J was trimmed by 6 bases and V by 6 bases; bases with no gene match: 8. DNA of the CDR3: TGTGCCAGCAGAAAACGGGACAGGGACAATGGCTACACCTTC. It yields the protein CASRKRDRDNGYTF.

Comment on this clonotype: The germline gene is not matched at one end of the junction; a read error may be the cause. The chain joins TRBV29-1 to TRBJ2-3, with 8 bases identical to TRBD1. Per the germline V gene, CDR1 is SQVTM and CDR2 is ANQGSEA. This CDR3 region has 15 residues. The CDR3 nucleotides read TGCAGCGTTGAAGAAATGGACAGGGCTTCAGATACGCGGTATTTT. Translating gives CSVEEMDRASDTRYF.

This clonotype was recorded once. V and J are TRBV5-5 and TRBJ2-1; D gene unclear. Germline V gene data show CDR1 as SGHKS and CDR2 as YYEKEE (reference sequence). The V end lost 6 bases, the J end lost 6 bases, and 16 bases lay between the germline ends. The length of the CDR3 is 14 residues. The DNA for the CDR3 is TGTGCCAGCACTCTTGGAGCGAGCGCCAATGAGCAGTTCTTC. This encodes CASTLGASANEQFF.

J is TRBJ2-7 and V is TRBV29-1; D gene ambiguous. The CDR3 extends over 16 amino acids. CDR1 is SQVTM and CDR2 is ANQGSEA in the germline V gene. Trimming removed 1 base at V and 7 bases at J, with 23 bases between. CDR3 nucleotide sequence: TGCAGCGTTGAAGGGACCGCCGGCTACTCCTACAATGAGCAGTACTTC. Protein: CSVEGTAGYSYNEQYF.

J is TRBJ2-1 and V is TRBV11-2; D unclear. V lost 1 base and J 10 bases, leaving 8 bases between the germline ends. CDR1 and CDR2 (germline): SGHAT, FQNNGV. The CDR3 covers 12 residues. CDR3: CASSLGEEEQFF. The DNA of the CDR3 is TGTGCCAGCAGCTTAGGGGAAGAAGAGCAGTTCTTC.

The J gene is TRBJ1-2, the V gene TRBV7-9; 7 bases are shared with TRBD1. J lost 4 bases, V lost 5 bases, and 19 bases had no gene match. Germline assignment: CDR1 SEHNR and CDR2 FQNEAQ (reference sequence). CDR3 length: 18 residues. CDR3 sequence: CASSPSMRRARDSYGYTF. CDR3 DNA sequence: TGTGCCAGCAGCCCCTCGATGCGAAGAGCACGGGACAGCTATGGCTACACCTTC.

The V and J genes are TRBV12-3 or TRBV12-4 and TRBJ2-6, with a possible D match to TRBD1 (5 bases). CDR3 length equals 16 residues. The V gene lost 6 bases and the J gene lost 0 bases, with 12 bases spanning the gap. CDR3: CASSMTVASGANVLTF. For the CDR3, the DNA is TGTGCCAGCAGCATGACAGTGGCCTCTGGGGCCAACGTCCTGACTTTC.

A remark on this clonotype: Relative to the germline gene, one junction end is altered; a read error may explain this. The CDR3 loop is CASGLGFRTDMQYF. CDR3 DNA sequence: TGTGCCAGCGGCTTAGGGTTTCGCACAGATATGCAGTATTTT. V is TRBV11-2 and J is TRBJ2-3, with no clear D. The CDR3 runs 14 residues. CDR1 and CDR2 (germline): SGHAT, FQNNGV.

V gene TRBV20-1 combines with J gene TRBJ2-4; perhaps D is TRBD1 or TRBD2 (5 bases each). Germline V gene sequence: CDR1 DFQATT, CDR2 SNEGSKA (reference sequence). Trimming took 7 bases from V and 5 from J, leaving 18 bases between them. The CDR3 length is 14 residues. The DNA of the CDR3 is TGCAGTGTTTCGGGGCGGCCCGTGGAAAACATTCAGTACTTC. Its protein is CSVSGRPVENIQYF.

In its sample, this clonotype was seen a few times. The rearrangement joins TRBV27 to TRBJ1-2; 8 bases align to TRBD1. The trim removed 7 bases at V and 5 bases at J, leaving 15 bases unmatched. Germline V gene sequence: CDR1 MNHEY, CDR2 SMNVEV (reference sequence). The CDR3 loop spans 16 amino acids. In nucleotides, the CDR3 is TGTGCCAGCAAAACCTACGACAGGGGAGCAGTTTATGGCTACACCTTC. Residues: CASKTYDRGAVYGYTF.

The sample holds a few counts of this clonotype. The chain couples TRBV24-1 to TRBJ2-5, with 7 bases identical to TRBD1. The germline gives CDR1 KGHDR, CDR2 SFDVKD. Trimming cost V 4 bases and J 3 bases; bases outside gene matches: 7. The CDR3 length is 15 residues. CDR3 in amino acids: CATSEGDRVKETQYF. CDR3 coding DNA: TGTGCCACCAGTGAGGGGGACAGAGTTAAAGAGACCCAGTACTTC.

This rearrangement joins TRBV12-3 or TRBV12-4 to TRBJ2-2; TRBD2 matches 7 bases. CDR3 size: 14 residues. The ends lost 2 bases at V and 5 bases at J; junction bases unmatched: 2. As DNA, the CDR3 is TGTGCCAGCAGTTTATCAGCGGGGACCGGGGAGCTGTTTTTT. This sequence encodes CASSLSAGTGELFF.

This clonotype has just a few counts. The chain is built from TRBV29-1 and TRBJ1-2, with a weak D call TRBD1 (6 bases). Trimming stripped 7 bases from V and 2 bases from J, with 11 bases between. Germline values: CDR1 SQVTM, CDR2 ANQGSEA. The CDR3 consists of 12 residues. In DNA form, the CDR3 reads TGCAGCGCACGCCAGGGGAACTATGGCTACACCTTC. Protein sequence: CSARQGNYGYTF. Based on the CDR3 plus reference TRBV29-1 and TRBJ1-2, the full variable domain is SAVISQKPSRDICQRGTSLTIQCQVDSQVTMMFWYRQQPGQSLTLIATANQGSEATYESGFVIDKFPISRPNLTFSTLTVSNMSPEDSSIYLCSARQGNYGYTFGSGTRLTVV.

The rearrangement uses TRBV2 and TRBJ2-7; 8 nucleotides agree with TRBD2. The CDR3 sequence is 14 residues long. The germline CDR1 and CDR2 sequences are SNHLY and FYNNEI. Germline trimming cut 7 bases from V and 4 bases from J; bases unmatched to any gene: 9. CDR3 sequence reads: CASTLEGTRYEQYF. The DNA of the CDR3 is TGTGCCAGCACCTTGGAGGGGACTAGATACGAGCAGTACTTC.

This chain connects TRBV7-9 to TRBJ2-3; 8 positions agree with TRBD2. The CDR3 is made up of 15 amino acids. Losses at the gene ends were 5 bases for V and 1 base for J; bases not matched to a gene: 5. CDR1 and CDR2 (germline): SEHNR, FQNEAQ (reference sequence). CDR3 DNA: TGTGCCAGCAGCCCTGAAGCGGGAGGCACAGATACGCAGTATTTT. This gives the protein CASSPEAGGTDTQYF.

This clonotype was seen once. V and J are TRBV6-5 and TRBJ2-7; no firm D call. V was pared by 7 bases and J by 2 bases, with 12 bases between. CDR1 and CDR2 from the germline V gene are MNHEY and SVGAGI. The CDR3 covers 13 residues. The DNA for the CDR3 is TGTGCCAGCAAGATCTCAAGCACCTACGAGCAGTACTTC. Amino acids: CASKISSTYEQYF.

This sequence joins TRBV5-6 and TRBJ2-3, with 7 bases fitting TRBD1. The CDR3 is 14 residues long. From germline, CDR1 is SGHDT and CDR2 YYEEEE. J gave up 4 bases and V 1 base, and 3 bases lay outside the gene matches. The chain's CDR3 is CASSLTGVPDTQYF. DNA of the CDR3: TGTGCCAGCAGCTTGACAGGGGTCCCAGATACGCAGTATTTT. The full variable domain, in which reference TRBV5-6 and TRBJ2-3 provide the parts outside the CDR3, is DAGVTQSPTHLIKTRGQQVTLRCSPKSGHDTVSWYQQALGQGPQFIFQYYEEEERQRGNFPDRFSGHQFPNYSSELNVNALLLGDSALYLCASSLTGVPDTQYFGPGTRLTVL.